This T cell receptor beta chain was recorded in a study of Graves' ophthalmopathy and Graves' hyperthyroidism. Across the study: Hyperthyroidism counted as stable given no ophthalmopathy within 18 months of follow-up.

As the template, RNA transcripts were used to amplify TCR beta CDR3 regions. In the first round, RT-PCR was carried out with HTBI primers, and a multiplex PCR formed the second round. TCRdb fed the multiplex PCR reads into MiXCR, producing one record per CDR3 protein. The sample yields some 1.1 million distinct CDR3 sequences, approximately 35% seen once. This clonotype has a count of ten or more. Its antigen is still unknown. Study-wide results and caveats: Blood contained most expanded thyroid clonotypes exceeding 0.001 frequency.

Clinical symptoms, serum thyroxine, TRAb, thyroid ultrasound and orbital computed tomography determined diagnosis. Germline CDR1 is ENHRY and CDR2 is SYGVKD. This CDR3 has 13 residues. V lost 4 bases and J lost 4; bases outside the gene matches: 3. The receptor was derived from an adult man with Graves' hyperthyroidism. This chain joins TRBV10-3 and TRBJ1-2; 7 positions match TRBD1. What was sequenced was peripheral blood or thyroid tissue (not recorded which). CDR3 DNA: TGTGCCATCAGTGCCGGGACAGCCTATGGCTACACCTTC. This encodes CAISAGTAYGYTF.